This T cell receptor beta chain was profiled in a study of blood T cell repertoires in COVID-19. TCRdb keeps only in-frame clones here, not all; method: immunoSEQ multiplex PCR. The sample lists 250,000 or so clones; approximately 85% were seen once. Germline V gene lookup returns CDR1 MNHEY and CDR2 SVGEGT. J lost 6 bases, V lost 2 bases, and 11 bases had no gene match. This CDR3 has 16 residues. This clone occurred a few times. The sequence was obtained from an elderly man with acute or convalescent COVID-19. The sample consisted of peripheral blood. The chain joins TRBV6-2 or TRBV6-3 to TRBJ1-1, with 8 bases identical to TRBD1. CDR3: CASSYPPGQGEAEAFF. The CDR3 nucleotides are TGTGCCAGCAGTTACCCGCCTGGACAGGGCGAGGCTGAAGCTTTCTTT.